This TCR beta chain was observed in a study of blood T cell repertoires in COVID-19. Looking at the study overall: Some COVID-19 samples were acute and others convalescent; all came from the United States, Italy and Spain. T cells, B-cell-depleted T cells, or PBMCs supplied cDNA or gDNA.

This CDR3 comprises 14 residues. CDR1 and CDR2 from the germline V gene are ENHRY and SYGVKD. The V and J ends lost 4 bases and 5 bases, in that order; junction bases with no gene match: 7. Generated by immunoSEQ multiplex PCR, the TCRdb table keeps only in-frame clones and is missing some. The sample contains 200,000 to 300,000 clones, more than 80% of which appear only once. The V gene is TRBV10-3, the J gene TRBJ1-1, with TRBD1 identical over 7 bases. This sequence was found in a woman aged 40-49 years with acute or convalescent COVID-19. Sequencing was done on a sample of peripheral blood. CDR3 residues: CAISATQGRTEAFF. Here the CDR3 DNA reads TGTGCCATCAGTGCAACACAGGGGAGGACTGAAGCTTTCTTT.